The entry below gives a single T cell receptor beta chain sequence along with its context. The antigen is not known. This sample was taken from a study of T cells in Graves' hyperthyroidism and ophthalmopathy. Deletions cut 7 bases from V and 4 bases from J, with 13 bases between. The CDR3 totals 13 residues. The germline V gene has CDR1 SNHLY and CDR2 FYNNEI. Study results and caveats: Most thyroid-expanded clonotypes above 0.001 were also found in blood.

Amplified TCR beta CDR3 regions derived from RNA transcripts. The TCR CDR3 first-round RT-PCR relied on the HTBI primer set. TCRdb passed the multiplex PCR reads through MiXCR, listing each CDR3 protein once. The sample holds 500,000 to 650,000 distinct CDR3 sequences; 40% to 50% are singletons and the top ten take about 40%. The sample consisted of peripheral blood or thyroid tissue (not recorded which). The receptor was derived from an adult woman with Graves' disease, either hyperthyroidism or ophthalmopathy (not recorded which). The gene calls are TRBV2 and TRBJ2-5, with a tentative D call TRBD1 (5 bases). CDR3 residues: CASNGQGPETQYF. For the CDR3, the DNA is TGTGCCAGCAACGGACAAGGCCCAGAGACCCAGTACTTC.